This T cell receptor beta chain was obtained from a study of neoadjuvant anti-PD-1 for oral cavity cancer. For the study at large: Patients mostly received three to four biweekly nivolumab doses at 3 mg/kg before surgery. Regarding the study as a whole: Non-responders to neoadjuvant nivolumab had significantly more clonal PBMC T cells than responders. TCR analyses covered only three patients per response group.

This clone came up a few times. The antigen remains undetermined. Trimming stripped 3 bases from V and 5 bases from J, with 19 bases between. This CDR3 has 16 residues. From germline, CDR1 is KGHSH and CDR2 LQKENI. PBMC libraries mostly used about 500 ng of input genomic DNA, with six replicates per sample. Produced via immunoSEQ multiplex PCR; TCRdb's table is partial and in-frame only. The sample records around 60,000 clones, roughly 84% being singletons. This clonotype originated in a person aged 35 to 85 with oral cavity squamous cell carcinoma. V is TRBV18 and J is TRBJ1-1, with a possible D match to TRBD1 (5 bases). The specimen comprised PBMCs, sampled before nivolumab (anti-PD-1) treatment. CDR3 loop: CASSPLPGSRLTEAFF. In DNA, the CDR3 is TGTGCCAGCTCACCGCTCCCAGGGAGTAGATTGACTGAAGCTTTCTTT.